The present TCR beta chain was sequenced within a study of blood T cells in healthy people across ages. General study points: Donor CMV status was unknown, possibly confounding expanded clonotype changes.

About this clonotype: What it recognizes is unknown.

PCR was performed a second time for about 7 to 11 cycles using a sample-barcoded 5' primer and a J-beta primer mix. TCRdb analysed the 5' RACE reads with MiXCR anew, one entry per CDR3 protein. The data hold fewer than 700,000 distinct CDR3 sequences, with around 41% observed a single time. The CDR3 extends over 12 amino acids. Trimming left V 2 bases short and J 10 bases short, with 9 bases between. Germline-derived CDR1 and CDR2 are SGHAT and FQNNGV. This TCR came from an older man in good health. This chain links TRBV11-2 with TRBJ2-1; D is ambiguous. The sequenced sample was blood. For the CDR3, the DNA is TGTGCCAGCAGCTTAAGGAACGGAGAGCAGTTCTTC. Its protein is CASSLRNGEQFF. Combining the CDR3 with reference TRBV11-2 and TRBJ2-1 gives the whole variable domain EAGVAQSPRYKIIEKRQSVAFWCNPISGHATLYWYQQILGQGPKLLIQFQNNGVVDDSQLPKDRFSAERLKGVDSTLKIQPAKLEDSAVYLCASSLRNGEQFFGPGTRLTVL.